A selection of T cell receptor beta chains follows, all from one sample in a study of radiotherapy plus CTLA-4 blockade in lung cancer. Clones were sequenced by immunoSEQ multiplex PCR, and TCRdb holds only the in-frame ones, with some missing. The repertoire has about 94,000 clones, roughly 80% of them found once; the top ten carry about a quarter. The sample was peripheral blood, taken from a patient treated with radiotherapy plus ipilimumab. The receptors stem from a human donor with non-small cell lung cancer that progressed on radiotherapy plus ipilimumab. The CDR3 runs from the conserved cysteine through the conserved F or W. Each record gives: V gene, clone size, J gene, D gene, CDR3 DNA, CDR3 protein. The D gene is left open where the match is weak. Only some rows state a clone size, as once, few, many or a class for expanded clones.

v_gene: TRBV29-1
abundance: -
j_gene: TRBJ2-5
d_gene: -
CDR3nt: TGCAGCGTTGTTTTCGGAGGGCGAGAGACCCAGTACTTC
CDR3aa: CSVVFGGRETQYF

v_gene: TRBV19
abundance: -
j_gene: TRBJ2-1
d_gene: TRBD1
CDR3nt: TGTGCCAGTAGTAAGGGACAGGGGTTCTACAATGAGCAGTTCTTC
CDR3aa: CASSKGQGFYNEQFF

v_gene: TRBV9
abundance: -
j_gene: TRBJ2-7
d_gene: -
CDR3nt: TGTGCCAGCAGCGTCCGTAATAGCGGCTACGAGCAGTACTTC
CDR3aa: CASSVRNSGYEQYF

v_gene: TRBV19
abundance: -
j_gene: TRBJ2-5
d_gene: -
CDR3nt: TGTGCCAGTAGTATAGATGGTTTGAAGACCCAGTACTTC
CDR3aa: CASSIDGLKTQYF

v_gene: TRBV5-1
abundance: few
j_gene: TRBJ2-4
d_gene: -
CDR3nt: TGCGCCAGCAGCTTGGAAGGGTTTGGGATTAAAAACATTCAGTACTTC
CDR3aa: CASSLEGFGIKNIQYF

v_gene: TRBV2
abundance: -
j_gene: TRBJ2-5
d_gene: -
CDR3nt: TGTGCCAGCAGTGAATCGGGTCGGGAGACCCAGTACTTC
CDR3aa: CASSESGRETQYF

v_gene: TRBV2
abundance: -
j_gene: TRBJ1-1
d_gene: -
CDR3nt: TGTGCCAGCAGTACACGGACAGTGAACACTGAAGCTTTCTTT
CDR3aa: CASSTRTVNTEAFF

v_gene: TRBV6-1
abundance: few
j_gene: TRBJ1-2
d_gene: -
CDR3nt: TGTGCCAGCAGTTTGGGGTCAGTTTCTGGCTACACCTTC
CDR3aa: CASSLGSVSGYTF

v_gene: TRBV19
abundance: -
j_gene: TRBJ2-3
d_gene: -
CDR3nt: TGTGCCAGTAGTGGAGTCTCGTGGGGTACGCAGTATTTT
CDR3aa: CASSGVSWGTQYF

v_gene: TRBV19
abundance: few
j_gene: TRBJ1-1
d_gene: -
CDR3nt: TGTGCCAGTAGTCAGGGGAAGGGAGAAGCTTTCTTT
CDR3aa: CASSQGKGEAFF

v_gene: TRBV2
abundance: -
j_gene: TRBJ1-4
d_gene: -
CDR3nt: TGTGCCAGCAGGAAGGAGTCGGGTCCCGAGGAAAAACTGTTTTTT
CDR3aa: CASRKESGPEEKLFF

v_gene: TRBV7-2
abundance: -
j_gene: TRBJ1-1
d_gene: TRBD1
CDR3nt: TGTGCCAGCAGCCGACAGGGGGCGACTGAAGCTTTCTTT
CDR3aa: CASSRQGATEAFF

v_gene: TRBV7-9
abundance: -
j_gene: TRBJ2-5
d_gene: -
CDR3nt: TGTGCCAGCAGCTTAGGGGAGGCCCAGTACTTC
CDR3aa: CASSLGEAQYF

v_gene: TRBV7-8
abundance: -
j_gene: TRBJ1-2
d_gene: TRBD1
CDR3nt: TGTGCCAGCAGCTTACTGACAGGGGAGTGGCGTGGCTACACCTTC
CDR3aa: CASSLLTGEWRGYTF

v_gene: TRBV19
abundance: -
j_gene: TRBJ1-1
d_gene: TRBD1
CDR3nt: TGTGCCAGTAGTATGAGAGGGGGCGGCACTGAAGCTTTCTTT
CDR3aa: CASSMRGGGTEAFF

v_gene: TRBV4-1
abundance: -
j_gene: TRBJ1-1
d_gene: -
CDR3nt: TGCACCAGCAGCCAAGATTGGGGGGCTAGGGAAGCTTTCTTT
CDR3aa: CTSSQDWGAREAFF

v_gene: TRBV2
abundance: few
j_gene: TRBJ2-3
d_gene: -
CDR3nt: TGTGCCAGCAGTGGGGATACGCAGTATTTT
CDR3aa: CASSGDTQYF

v_gene: TRBV10-3
abundance: -
j_gene: TRBJ1-2
d_gene: TRBD1
CDR3nt: TGTGCCATCAGTGATAACAGGGGTTCGAGAGGCTACACCTTC
CDR3aa: CAISDNRGSRGYTF